This T cell receptor (beta chain) is drawn from a study of T cell responses to AZD1222 COVID-19 vaccine. Across the whole study: It was second doses at about 4 or about 12 weeks that were pooled.

Study results and limitations: Compared with day 0, the breadth and depth of the Spike-specific TCR repertoire rose significantly after two doses of AZD1222. It was only after the peak T cell response that any repertoires were sampled. Reportedly, nearly half the spike-specific TCRs target unmutated variant regions.

Points on this clone: Its specificity is unknown.

Using immunoSEQ multiplex PCR, the repertoire was profiled, and TCRdb retains in-frame clones only, with some absent. The data hold tens of thousands of clones, with around nine tenths observed a single time. CDR3 length: 14 amino acids. V lost 10 bases and J lost 2, with 15 bases in between. Per germline, CDR1 MDHEN and CDR2 SYDVKM. This material consisted of peripheral blood, taken on day 0 of AZD1222 vaccination. The rearrangement joins TRBV28 to TRBJ1-5; D uncertain. This sequence was found in an adult in good health. The CDR3 bases are TGTGCCACCCGAGACACCCTGGGCAATCAGCCCCAGCATTTT. Encoded protein: CATRDTLGNQPQHF.